This T cell receptor (beta chain) was sequenced in a study of blood T cell repertoires in COVID-19. Looking at the study overall: Collection of acute and convalescent COVID-19 samples took place in the United States, Italy and Spain. Sources were T cells, B-cell-depleted T cells, or PBMCs; the material itself was cDNA or gDNA.

The V gene's germline CDR1 is LNHDA and CDR2 SQIVND (reference sequence). The V and J ends lost 7 bases and 2 bases respectively, with 15 bases between them. This CDR3 is 15 amino acids long. The authors' processing: How many nucleated cells were present was estimated from reference gene primer amplification. TCRdb's copy holds only in-frame clones and misses some; the assay was immunoSEQ multiplex PCR. V and J calls and clone size come straight from that table; D and trimming were deduced from the DNA. The sample lists 75,000 to 90,000 clones; approximately 88% were seen once. This clone was recorded only once.

The clonotype comes from a man aged 80 or over with acute or convalescent COVID-19. The material sequenced was peripheral blood. The V call is TRBV19, the J call TRBJ1-5; D is ambiguous. CDR3 protein: CASTQRVRGNQPQHF. The CDR3 DNA follows: TGTGCCAGTACCCAGAGGGTCAGAGGCAATCAGCCCCAGCATTTT.